This T cell receptor beta chain was captured by sequencing in a study of blood T cell repertoires in COVID-19. About the research overall: The United States, Italy and Spain provided the acute and convalescent COVID-19 samples.

After removal of 6 bases from V and 5 bases from J, the junction contained 5 bases not matched to a gene. The germline gives CDR1 MNHEY, CDR2 SVGAGI. This CDR3 is 13 amino acids long. As originally analysed: Scientists estimated how many nucleated cells there were by amplifying reference gene primers. TCRdb's copy holds only in-frame clones and misses some; the assay was immunoSEQ multiplex PCR. The DNA was the basis for D and trimming; V, J and clone size are from that table. The table shows under 200,000 clones, with roughly 85% occurring only once. Seattle-derived patients entered the study during active infection and were followed longitudinally.

Sequencing was performed on peripheral blood. The rearrangement joins TRBV6-5 to TRBJ1-2, with 8 bases identical to TRBD1. The sequence was collected from a woman aged 45-65 years with COVID-19, enrolled during active disease. The CDR3 here is CASRKDREYGYTF. Here the CDR3 DNA reads TGTGCCAGCAGAAAGGACAGGGAGTATGGCTACACCTTC.